These 10 T cell receptor beta chains were sequenced from one sample in a study of blood T cells in healthy people across ages (dated by TCRdb to about 2015). The method behind the library was 5' RACE. This sample was sequenced with an Illumina HiSeq 2500. A second roughly 6 to 12 cycle PCR used a sample-barcoded 5' primer and a J-beta primer mix. TCRdb reprocessed the public reads (quality trimming at Q25 with fastp, clone calling with MiXCR) and kept in-frame beta chains. Rows are combined by CDR3 protein, so each entry shows the most common genes and DNA. The sample table holds about 1.5 million distinct CDR3 sequences, of which under 55% were seen once. The ten biggest clones cover just over 4% of the sample. Sequencing input: blood. These receptors were collected from a woman under 30 in good health.

This clonotype was counted only a few times. J is TRBJ1-6 and V is TRBV7-2; weak D call: TRBD1 (6 bases). There are 15 residues in the CDR3. Germline V gives CDR1 SGHTA, CDR2 FQGNSA. The ends were cut back, 5 bases at V and 6 bases at J, with 14 bases in the middle. The DNA of the CDR3 is TGTGCCAGCAGCCCAGACAGGTCAAGTAATTCACCCCTCCACTTT. This encodes CASSPDRSSNSPLHF. The complete variable domain, with remaining parts taken from reference TRBV7-2 and TRBJ1-6, reads GAGVSQSPSNKVTEKGKDVELRCDPISGHTALYWYRQSLGQGLEFLIYFQGNSAPDKSGLPSDRFSAERTGGSVSTLTIQRTQQEDSAVYLCASSPDRSSNSPLHFGNGTRLTVT.

This clonotype was counted only a few times. A read error is possible here, since a much larger clone lies one base away. CDR3 nucleotides: TGTGCCAGCAGTGGGGGGACGGCAAAAGAGACCCAGTACTTC. Amino acids: CASSGGTAKETQYF. This chain links TRBV6-6 with TRBJ2-5; TRBD2 might be the D (6 bases). Per the germline V gene, CDR1 is MNHNY and CDR2 is SVGAGI (reference sequence). This CDR3 contains 14 residues. The V end lost 5 bases, the J end lost 3 bases, and 13 bases lay between the germline ends.

CDR3 region: CASSPRGTIPKAFF. The CDR3 DNA reads TGTGCCAGCAGCCCTCGCGGGACGATCCCTAAAGCTTTCTTT. The V call is TRBV3-1, the J call TRBJ1-1, with D possibly TRBD1 on 5 matching bases. Germline CDR1 is LGHDT and CDR2 is YNNKEL (reference sequence). The CDR3 contains 14 residues. V shed 4 bases and J shed 9 bases, with 18 bases lying between them.

This clonotype showed up just a few times. This chain connects TRBV20-1 to TRBJ2-3; D is possibly TRBD1 or TRBD2 (5 bases each). V was cut by 4 bases and J by 5 bases, with 10 bases left in between. The CDR3 has 12 residues. Germline V gene lookup returns CDR1 DFQATT and CDR2 SNEGSKA (reference sequence). CDR3 in amino acids: CSAKGGGDTQYF. The CDR3 coding sequence is TGCAGTGCTAAGGGTGGGGGAGATACGCAGTATTTT.

The chain is built from TRBV4-3 and TRBJ1-4; D unresolved. The CDR3 runs to 13 residues. Germline CDR1 reads LGHNA; CDR2 reads YSLEER. V was pared by 1 base and J by 5 bases, with 5 bases between. The CDR3 nucleotides read TGCGCCAGCAGCCAAGCGGCGAATGAAAAACTGTTTTTT. Its translation is CASSQAANEKLFF.

This clonotype has more than one count but fewer than ten. CDR3 DNA sequence: TGCAGTGCAGCAGGGACTAGCGTTGTTGAGCAGTTCTTC. As protein: CSAAGTSVVEQFF. The V call is TRBV20-1, the J call TRBJ2-1, with 10 bases lining up with TRBD2. The V and J ends lost 6 bases and 9 bases, in that order; junction bases with no gene match: 8. Germline V gives CDR1 DFQATT, CDR2 SNEGSKA (reference sequence). There are 13 residues in the CDR3.

This clonotype was seen a few times. V is TRBV20-1 and J is TRBJ2-1; D is unresolved. CDR1 DFQATT and CDR2 SNEGSKA come from the germline V gene (reference sequence). Trimming cost V 3 bases and J 3 bases, with 12 bases left between them. The CDR3 totals 14 residues. CDR3 bases: TGCAGTGCTAGCACCCCCGGGTTCTACAATGAGCAGTTCTTC. Translating it yields CSASTPGFYNEQFF.

This clonotype has more than one count but fewer than ten. J is TRBJ1-6 and V is TRBV6-5; 7 nucleotides agree with TRBD1. J lost 5 bases, V lost 4 bases, and 2 bases had no gene match. Germline V gives CDR1 MNHEY, CDR2 SVGAGI. The CDR3 contains 14 residues. CDR3 DNA: TGTGCCAGCAGTTGGGACAGCGATAATTCACCCCTCCACTTT. It yields the protein CASSWDSDNSPLHF.

This clonotype occurred many times. The chain has TRBV15 and TRBJ2-1; possibly TRBD1 for D (6 bases). Germline assignment: CDR1 LNHNV and CDR2 YYDKDF (reference sequence). CDR3 length: 13 residues. Trimming took off 9 bases at V and 0 bases at J, with 9 bases between the two ends. The CDR3 nucleotides are TGTGCCACTTCCAGGGGCTCCTACAATGAGCAGTTCTTC. It encodes CATSRGSYNEQFF. The full variable domain, rest sourced from reference TRBV15 and TRBJ2-1, is DAMVIQNPRYQVTQFGKPVTLSCSQTLNHNVMYWYQQKSSQAPKLLFHYYDKDFNNEADTPDNFQSRRPNTSFCFLDIRSPGLGDTAMYLCATSRGSYNEQFFGPGTRLTVL.

This clonotype was recorded a few times. The gene calls are TRBV20-1 and TRBJ2-3; 11 nucleotides match TRBD2. Per germline, CDR1 DFQATT and CDR2 SNEGSKA (reference sequence). V lost 0 bases and J lost 0; bases outside the gene matches: 11. The CDR3 totals 19 residues. The CDR3 region is CSARDPSLAGGTSTDTQYF. CDR3 in DNA: TGCAGTGCTAGAGATCCCTCTCTAGCGGGGGGAACTAGCACAGATACGCAGTATTTT.